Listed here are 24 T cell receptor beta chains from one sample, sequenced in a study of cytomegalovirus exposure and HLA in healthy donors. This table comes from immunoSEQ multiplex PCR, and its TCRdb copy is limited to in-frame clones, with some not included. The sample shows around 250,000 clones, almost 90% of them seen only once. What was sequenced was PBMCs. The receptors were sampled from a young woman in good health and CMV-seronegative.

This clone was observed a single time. The CDR3 DNA sequence: TGTGCCAGCAGCCCCACTGGGGGGGGCACAGATACGCAGTATTTT. Translating gives CASSPTGGGTDTQYF. The chain combines TRBV5-4 with TRBJ2-3, with TRBD2 matching over 7 bases. Losses at the gene ends were 4 bases for V and 1 base for J; bases not matched to a gene: 6. The CDR3 contains 15 residues. Germline-derived CDR1 and CDR2 are SGHNT and YYREEE (reference sequence).

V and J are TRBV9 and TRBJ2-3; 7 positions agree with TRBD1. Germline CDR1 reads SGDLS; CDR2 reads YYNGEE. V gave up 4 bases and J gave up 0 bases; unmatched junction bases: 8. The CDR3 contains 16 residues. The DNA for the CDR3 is TGTGCCAGCAGCATACGAGGGGGCTCTAGCACAGATACGCAGTATTTT. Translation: CASSIRGGSSTDTQYF.

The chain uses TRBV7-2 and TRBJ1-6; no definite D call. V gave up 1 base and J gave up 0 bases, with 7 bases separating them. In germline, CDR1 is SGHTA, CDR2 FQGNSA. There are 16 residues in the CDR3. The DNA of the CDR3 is TGTGCCAGCAGCTTAGTGGGAGTCTCCTATAATTCACCCCTCCACTTT. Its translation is CASSLVGVSYNSPLHF.

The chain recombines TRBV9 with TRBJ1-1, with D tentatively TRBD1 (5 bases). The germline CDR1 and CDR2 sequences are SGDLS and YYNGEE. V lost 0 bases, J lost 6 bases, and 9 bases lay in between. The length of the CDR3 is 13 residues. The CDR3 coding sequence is TGTGCCAGCAGCGTAGAATGGGGGGCTGAAGCTTTCTTT. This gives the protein CASSVEWGAEAFF.

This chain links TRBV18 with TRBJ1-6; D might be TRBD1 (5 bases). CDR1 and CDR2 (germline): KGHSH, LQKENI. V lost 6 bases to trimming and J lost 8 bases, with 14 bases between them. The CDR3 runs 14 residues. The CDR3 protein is CASSQGIRDSPLHF. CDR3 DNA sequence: TGTGCCAGCTCTCAGGGCATAAGAGATTCACCCCTCCACTTT.

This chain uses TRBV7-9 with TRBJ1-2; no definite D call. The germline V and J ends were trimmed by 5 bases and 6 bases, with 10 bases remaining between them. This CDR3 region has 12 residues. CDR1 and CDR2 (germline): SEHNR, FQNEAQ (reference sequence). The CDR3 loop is CASSPWTDGYTF. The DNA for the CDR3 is TGTGCCAGCAGCCCGTGGACTGATGGCTACACCTTC.

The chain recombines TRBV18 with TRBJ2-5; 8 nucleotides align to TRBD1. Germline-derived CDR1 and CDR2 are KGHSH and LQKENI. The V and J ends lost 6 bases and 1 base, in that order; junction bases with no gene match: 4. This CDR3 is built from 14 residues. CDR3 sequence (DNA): TGTGCCAGCTCGCAAACAGGGGGCCAAGAGACCCAGTACTTC. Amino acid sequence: CASSQTGGQETQYF.

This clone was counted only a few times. The CDR3 here is CASSLLGYYGYTF. In nucleotides, the CDR3 is TGTGCCAGCAGTTTACTGGGCTACTATGGCTACACCTTC. The rearrangement links TRBV27 to TRBJ1-2; D gene ambiguous. The CDR3 totals 13 residues. Per the germline V gene, CDR1 is MNHEY and CDR2 is SMNVEV (reference sequence). The V end lost 2 bases, the J end lost 3 bases, and 7 bases lay between the germline ends.

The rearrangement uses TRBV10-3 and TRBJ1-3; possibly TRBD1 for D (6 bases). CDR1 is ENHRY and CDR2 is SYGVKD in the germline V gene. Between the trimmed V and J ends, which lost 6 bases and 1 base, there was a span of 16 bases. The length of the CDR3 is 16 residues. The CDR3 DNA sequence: TGTGCCATCAGAGAACAGGGAGGGGTTTCTGGAAACACCATATATTTT. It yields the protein CAIREQGGVSGNTIYF.

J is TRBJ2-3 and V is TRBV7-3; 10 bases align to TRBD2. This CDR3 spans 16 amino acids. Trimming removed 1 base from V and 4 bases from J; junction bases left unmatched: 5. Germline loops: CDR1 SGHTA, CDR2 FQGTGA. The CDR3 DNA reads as TGTGCCAGCAGCTTAAATAGCGGGGGGACGGCAGATACGCAGTATTTT. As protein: CASSLNSGGTADTQYF.

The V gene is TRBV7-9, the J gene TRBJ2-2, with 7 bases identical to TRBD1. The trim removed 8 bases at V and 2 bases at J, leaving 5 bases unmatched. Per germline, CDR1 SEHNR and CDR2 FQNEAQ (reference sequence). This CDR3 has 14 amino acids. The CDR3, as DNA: TGTGCCAGCCAAGGGACAGAAAACACCGGGGAGCTGTTTTTT. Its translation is CASQGTENTGELFF.

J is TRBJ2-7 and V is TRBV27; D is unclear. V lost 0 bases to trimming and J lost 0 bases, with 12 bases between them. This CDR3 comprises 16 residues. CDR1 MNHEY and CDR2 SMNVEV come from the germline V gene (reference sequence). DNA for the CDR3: TGTGCCAGCAGTTTATCGCGGCTTCCCAGCTCCTACGAGCAGTACTTC. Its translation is CASSLSRLPSSYEQYF.

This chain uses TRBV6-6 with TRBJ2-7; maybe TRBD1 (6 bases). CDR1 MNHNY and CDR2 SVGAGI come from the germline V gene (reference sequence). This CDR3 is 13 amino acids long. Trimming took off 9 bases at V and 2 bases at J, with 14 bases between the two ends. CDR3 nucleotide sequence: TGTGCCAGTATTGCAGGGGACACCTACGAGCAGTACTTC. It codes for CASIAGDTYEQYF.

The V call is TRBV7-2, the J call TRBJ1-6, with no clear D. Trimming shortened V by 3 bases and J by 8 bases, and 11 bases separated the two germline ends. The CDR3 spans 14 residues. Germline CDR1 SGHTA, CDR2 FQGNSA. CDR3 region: CASSLIGEDSPLHF. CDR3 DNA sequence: TGTGCCAGCAGCTTGATCGGGGAGGATTCACCCCTCCACTTT.

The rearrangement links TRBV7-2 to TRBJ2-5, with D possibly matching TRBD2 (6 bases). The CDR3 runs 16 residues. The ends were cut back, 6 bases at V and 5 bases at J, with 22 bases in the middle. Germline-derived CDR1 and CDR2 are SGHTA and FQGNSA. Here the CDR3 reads CASSSAWGRAGETQYF. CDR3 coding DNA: TGTGCCAGCAGTTCGGCTTGGGGCAGGGCGGGGGAGACCCAGTACTTC.

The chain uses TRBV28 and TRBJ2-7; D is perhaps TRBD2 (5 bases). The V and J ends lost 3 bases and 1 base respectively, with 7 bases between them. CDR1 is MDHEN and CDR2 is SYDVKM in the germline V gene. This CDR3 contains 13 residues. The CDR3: CASSFRGSYEQYF. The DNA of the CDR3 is TGTGCCAGCAGTTTCCGCGGGTCCTACGAGCAGTACTTC.

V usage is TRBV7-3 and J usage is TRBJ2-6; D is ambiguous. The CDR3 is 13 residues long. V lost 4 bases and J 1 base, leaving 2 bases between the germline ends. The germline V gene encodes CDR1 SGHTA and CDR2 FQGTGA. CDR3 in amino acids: CASSSSGANVLTF. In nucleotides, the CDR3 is TGTGCCAGCAGCTCGTCTGGGGCCAACGTCCTGACTTTC.

The CDR3 spells CASSQDIGSRLAETQYF. CDR3 bases: TGCGCCAGCAGCCAAGATATAGGTAGTCGGCTAGCGGAGACCCAGTACTTC. V gene TRBV4-1 combines with J gene TRBJ2-5, with D tentatively TRBD2 (6 bases). Germline lookup yields CDR1 MGHRA and CDR2 YSYEKL. Between the trimmed V and J ends, which lost 0 bases and 5 bases, there was a span of 19 bases. The CDR3 extends over 17 amino acids.

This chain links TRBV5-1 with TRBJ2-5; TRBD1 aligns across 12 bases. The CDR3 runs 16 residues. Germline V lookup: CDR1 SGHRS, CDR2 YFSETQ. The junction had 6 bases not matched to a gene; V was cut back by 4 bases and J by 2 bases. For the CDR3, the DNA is TGCGCCAGCAGCCAGGGACAGGGGGCGGGTCAAGAGACCCAGTACTTC. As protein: CASSQGQGAGQETQYF. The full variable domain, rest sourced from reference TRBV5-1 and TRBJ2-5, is KAGVTQTPRYLIKTRGQQVTLSCSPISGHRSVSWYQQTPGQGLQFLFEYFSETQRNKGNFPGRFSGRQFSNSRSEMNVSTLELGDSALYLCASSQGQGAGQETQYFGPGTRLLVL.

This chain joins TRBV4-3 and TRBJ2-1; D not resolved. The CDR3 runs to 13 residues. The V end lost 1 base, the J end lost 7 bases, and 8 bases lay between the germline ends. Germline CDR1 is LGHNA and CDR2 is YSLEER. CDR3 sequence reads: CASSQGLINEQFF. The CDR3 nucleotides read TGCGCCAGCAGCCAAGGTCTTATTAATGAGCAGTTCTTC.

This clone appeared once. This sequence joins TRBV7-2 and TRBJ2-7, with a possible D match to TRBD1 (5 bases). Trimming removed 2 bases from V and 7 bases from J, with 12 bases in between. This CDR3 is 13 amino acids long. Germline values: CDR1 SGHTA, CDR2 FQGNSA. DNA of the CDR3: TGTGCCAGCAGCTTAAGTTTCAGGGAAGAGCAGTACTTC. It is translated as CASSLSFREEQYF.

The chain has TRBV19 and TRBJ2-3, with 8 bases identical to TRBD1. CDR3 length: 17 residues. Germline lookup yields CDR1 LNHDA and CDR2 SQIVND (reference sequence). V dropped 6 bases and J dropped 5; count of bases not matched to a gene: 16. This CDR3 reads CASRPPTGDADGDTQYF. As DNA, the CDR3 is TGTGCCAGTAGACCCCCGACAGGGGATGCTGATGGAGATACGCAGTATTTT.

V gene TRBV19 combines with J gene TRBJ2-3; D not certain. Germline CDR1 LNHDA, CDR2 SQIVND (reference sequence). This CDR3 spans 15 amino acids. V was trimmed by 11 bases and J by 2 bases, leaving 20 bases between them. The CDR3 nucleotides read TGTGCCTCCCAATCAGGTCTTCCACCCACAGATACGCAGTATTTT. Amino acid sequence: CASQSGLPPTDTQYF. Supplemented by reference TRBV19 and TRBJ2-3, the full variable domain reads DGGITQSPKYLFRKEGQNVTLSCEQNLNHDAMYWYRQDPGQGLRLIYYSQIVNDFQKGDIAEGYSVSREKKESFPLTVTSAQKNPTAFYLCASQSGLPPTDTQYFGPGTRLTVL.

The CDR3 is CASSPPGQVTGGYTF. In DNA form, the CDR3 reads TGTGCCAGCTCACCACCGGGACAGGTGACGGGTGGCTACACCTTC. The V call is TRBV18, the J call TRBJ1-2, with 8 bases that match TRBD1. The J segment lost 7 bases and the V segment lost 0 bases, leaving 7 bases of the junction unmatched. Germline CDR1 KGHSH, CDR2 LQKENI. There are 15 residues in the CDR3.